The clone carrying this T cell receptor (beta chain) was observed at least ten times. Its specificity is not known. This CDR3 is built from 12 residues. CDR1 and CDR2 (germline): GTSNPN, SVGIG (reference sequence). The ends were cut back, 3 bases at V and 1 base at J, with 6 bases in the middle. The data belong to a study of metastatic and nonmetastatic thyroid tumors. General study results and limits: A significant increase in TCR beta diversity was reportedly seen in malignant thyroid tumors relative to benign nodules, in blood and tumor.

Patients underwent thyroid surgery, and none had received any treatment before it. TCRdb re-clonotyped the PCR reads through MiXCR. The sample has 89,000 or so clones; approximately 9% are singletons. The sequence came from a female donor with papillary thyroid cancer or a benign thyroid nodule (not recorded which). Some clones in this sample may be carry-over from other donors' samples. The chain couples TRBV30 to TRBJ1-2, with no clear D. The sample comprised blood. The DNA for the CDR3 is TGTGCCTGGAGCCCTCTTAACTATGGCTACACCTTC. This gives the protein CAWSPLNYGYTF.